This T cell receptor (beta chain) emerged from a study of T-cell reconstitution after alpha-beta-depleted transplantation in children. Germline V gene lookup returns CDR1 SNHLY and CDR2 FYNNEI. Trimming shortened V by 8 bases and J by 1 base, and 8 bases separated the two germline ends. CDR3 length equals 13 residues. This clonotype was recorded a few times. Preparation of the TCRbeta library was carried out with unique molecular identifiers. TCRdb independently ran MiXCR on the PCR reads; one entry per CDR3 protein. The table has 40,000 to 55,000 distinct CDR3 sequences, 5% to 6.5% seen once. This chain joins TRBV2 and TRBJ2-2; the D gene could be TRBD1 or TRBD2 (5 bases each). This TCR derives from a female patient under 10 years old who had a stem cell transplant for aplastic anemia, so the T cells may come from the graft donor. Specimen: PBMCs, mostly from graft donor cells, collected 60 days after TCRalphabeta/CD19-depleted stem cell transplant. This CDR3 is CASGTLNTGELFF. The CDR3 DNA follows: TGTGCCAGCGGGACCTTGAACACCGGGGAGCTGTTTTTT.